This T cell receptor (beta chain) comes out of a study of T cell responses to AZD1222 COVID-19 vaccine. Both about-4-week and about-12-week second-dose recipients were combined. Using immunoSEQ multiplex PCR, the repertoire was profiled, and TCRdb retains in-frame clones only, with some absent. The sample lists about 83,000 clones, 70% to 90% occurring once. Germline V gene data show CDR1 as ENHRY and CDR2 as SYGVKD. Trimming shortened V by 7 bases and J by 7 bases, and 14 bases separated the two germline ends. This CDR3 is 13 amino acids long. Broader study findings: After two AZD1222 doses, spike-specific TCR breadth and depth rose versus day 0. The donors showed a predominance of white British ancestry and of females, with possible underestimation of clonal diversity. Repertoires were sampled only after the peak T cell response.

As regards this clone: Antigen specificity is unknown.

The chain uses TRBV10-3 and TRBJ2-1; D not resolved. The TCR originated in an adult who received the AZD1222 COVID-19 vaccine. The starting material was peripheral blood, obtained 28 days after the second AZD1222 dose. The CDR3 DNA is TGTGCCATCACCAAGGGTGTGTATAATGAGCAGTTCTTC. This translates into CAITKGVYNEQFF.